This T cell receptor (beta chain) was found in a study of cytomegalovirus exposure and HLA in healthy donors. Whole-study results and caveats: Published work reported that the classifier diagnosed cytomegalovirus status with high specificity and sensitivity.

This CDR3 comprises 14 residues. V dropped 4 bases and J dropped 4 bases, with 13 bases sitting between them. Germline V gene data show CDR1 as SGHAT and CDR2 as FQNNGV. Use of 60 Vbeta and 13 Jbeta primers characterized the PCR. The data were produced by immunoSEQ multiplex PCR, yet TCRdb's version contains in-frame clones alone and is incomplete. This table has approximately 73,000 clones, 79% appearing once. In this sample, this clone turned up a few times. Antigen specificity is unknown. This clonotype was sampled from a woman in her 40s in good health and CMV-seropositive. The sequenced material came from PBMCs. This rearrangement joins TRBV11-2 to TRBJ1-1; D may be TRBD1 (6 bases). The CDR3 spells CASSSLQGSTEAFF. As DNA, the CDR3 is TGTGCCAGCAGCTCCCTACAGGGAAGCACTGAAGCTTTCTTT.